Listed here is a single T cell receptor (beta chain). Germline loops: CDR1 SGHRS, CDR2 YFSETQ. This CDR3 comprises 15 residues. V shed 0 bases, J shed 10 bases, and the junction held 5 bases outside the gene matches. The record originates from a study of blood T cell repertoires in COVID-19. Study in general: COVID-19 samples from acute and convalescent phases originated in the United States, Italy and Spain.

Assay used: immunoSEQ multiplex PCR; TCRdb lists only in-frame clones, some missing. The sample records about 72,000 clones, about nine tenths being singletons. Sequencing was done on a sample of peripheral blood. This TCR derives from a human donor in a cohort sampled during active COVID-19. The chain employs TRBV5-1 and TRBJ2-1, with TRBD2 identical over 12 bases. CDR3 nucleotide sequence: TGCGCCAGCAGCTTGGAGGGACTAGCGGGTCGGGAGCAGTTCTTC. Its protein product is CASSLEGLAGREQFF.